The 21 T cell receptor beta chains below all came from one sample that was sequenced in a study of CD8 T cells in ankylosing spondylitis. Whole-study findings and limits: Ankylosing spondylitis blood appeared to be characterized by a TCR beta motif of 7 to 9 highly homologous variants.

No antigen has been identified for these receptors. TCRdb processed the 5' RACE reads anew with MiXCR; each CDR3 protein has one entry. This sample yields under 850,000 distinct CDR3 sequences, of which roughly 20% are seen a single time; about a fifth belongs to the top ten. The sample taken for sequencing was blood, either unsorted or a sorted T cell fraction (not recorded which). Source of these receptors: a male donor with ankylosing spondylitis.

This rearrangement joins TRBV24-1 to TRBJ2-1; perhaps D is TRBD1 or TRBD2 (5 bases each). Germline V CDR1 and CDR2: KGHDR, SFDVKD. V lost 1 base and J lost 8, with 11 bases in between. The CDR3 totals 14 residues. The CDR3 here is CATSDFGAEDEQFF. The CDR3 DNA reads as TGTGCCACCAGTGATTTCGGGGCCGAGGATGAGCAGTTCTTC.

A few counts support this clonotype. The gene calls are TRBV24-1 and TRBJ2-7; possibly TRBD2 for D (6 bases). This CDR3 is 16 amino acids long. CDR1 and CDR2 (germline): KGHDR, SFDVKD. Trimming took off 4 bases at V and 3 bases at J, with 18 bases between the two ends. Written as DNA, the CDR3 is TGTGCCACCAGTGACAACTTACCCGGGGGTGGCTACGAGCAGTACTTC. Encoded protein: CATSDNLPGGGYEQYF.

This clonotype was detected many times. The chain uses TRBV4-3 and TRBJ1-2, with TRBD1 as a possible D gene (5 bases). The CDR3 covers 15 residues. V dropped 0 bases and J dropped 1 base, with 9 bases sitting between them. Germline CDR1 reads LGHNA; CDR2 reads YSLEER. CDR3 DNA: TGCGCCAGCAGCCAAGAGTGGCAGGGTAACTATGGCTACACCTTC. It is translated as CASSQEWQGNYGYTF.

The chain is built from TRBV5-4 and TRBJ2-1; D ambiguous. This CDR3 has 14 residues. Trimming took 0 bases from V and 5 from J, leaving 9 bases between them. Germline V gene lookup returns CDR1 SGHNT and CDR2 YYREEE (reference sequence). CDR3 bases: TGTGCCAGCAGCTTGGTGGACGGGCACAATGAGCAGTTCTTC. Amino acid sequence: CASSLVDGHNEQFF. Full variable domain (outside the CDR3, taken from reference TRBV5-4 and TRBJ2-1): ETGVTQSPTHLIKTRGQQVTLRCSSQSGHNTVSWYQQALGQGPQFIFQYYREEENGRGNFPPRFSGLQFPNYSSELNVNALELDDSALYLCASSLVDGHNEQFFGPGTRLTVL.

V usage is TRBV7-9 and J usage is TRBJ2-5; 7 nucleotides match TRBD2. Germline V lookup: CDR1 SEHNR, CDR2 FQNEAQ (reference sequence). This CDR3 comprises 16 residues. Trimming at V came to 2 bases and at J to 5 bases, leaving 11 bases not matched to a gene. The CDR3 DNA follows: TGTGCCAGCAGCTTAATCGGGGGAGGGCCTGGCGAGACCCAGTACTTC. It codes for CASSLIGGGPGETQYF. The variable domain in full, completed from reference TRBV7-9 and TRBJ2-5, reads DTGVSQNPRHKITKRGQNVTFRCDPISEHNRLYWYRQTLGQGPEFLTYFQNEAQLEKSRLLSDRFSAERPKGSFSTLEIQRTEQGDSAMYLCASSLIGGGPGETQYFGPGTRLLVL.

This clonotype appeared once. Just one base apart from a much larger clone, this may be a read error. This chain uses TRBV12-3 or TRBV12-4 with TRBJ2-1, with D possibly being TRBD1 (5 bases). The CDR3 spans 16 residues. The V gene lost 3 bases and the J gene lost 2 bases, with 14 bases spanning the gap. In DNA, the CDR3 is TGTGCCAGCAGTTTGGGGCTAACAGCCCCCTACAATGAGCAGTTCTTC. Translated: CASSLGLTAPYNEQFF.

The rearrangement uses TRBV27 and TRBJ1-2; 9 bases match TRBD1. Per germline, CDR1 MNHEY and CDR2 SMNVEV (reference sequence). CDR3 size: 16 residues. The ends lost 0 bases at V and 7 bases at J; junction bases unmatched: 9. The CDR3 nucleotides read TGTGCCAGCAGTTTATCCCAGACAGGGGGAAACGCTGGCTACACCTTC. Its translation: CASSLSQTGGNAGYTF.

This clonotype has a handful of counts. This chain links TRBV15 with TRBJ1-2; 8 bases map to TRBD1. CDR1 and CDR2 (germline): LNHNV, YYDKDF (reference sequence). J was trimmed by 3 bases and V by 4 bases; bases with no gene match: 7. The CDR3 extends over 15 amino acids. The DNA for the CDR3 is TGTGCCACCAGCATGCCGGACAGGGCTCACTATGGCTACACCTTC. This encodes CATSMPDRAHYGYTF. Full variable domain (remainder filled in from reference TRBV15 and TRBJ1-2): DAMVIQNPRYQVTQFGKPVTLSCSQTLNHNVMYWYQQKSSQAPKLLFHYYDKDFNNEADTPDNFQSRRPNTSFCFLDIRSPGLGDTAMYLCATSMPDRAHYGYTFGSGTRLTVV.

V and J are TRBV7-2 and TRBJ2-7; 13 nucleotides line up with TRBD2. The CDR3 extends over 16 amino acids. Germline V lookup: CDR1 SGHTA, CDR2 FQGNSA. J lost 9 bases, V lost 2 bases, and 10 bases had no gene match. The CDR3: CASSLTSGRAGLLQYF. The CDR3 DNA is TGTGCCAGCAGCTTAACTAGCGGGAGGGCCGGTCTGTTGCAGTACTTC.

In its sample, this clonotype was seen many times. V gene TRBV7-8 combines with J gene TRBJ2-1, with D perhaps being TRBD1 or TRBD2 (5 bases each). Germline-derived CDR1 and CDR2 are SGHVS and FQNEAQ. V was cut by 5 bases and J by 0 bases, with 11 bases left in between. This CDR3 spans 15 amino acids. Written as DNA, the CDR3 is TGTGCCAGCAGCCTCGGGGACCACTCCTACAATGAGCAGTTCTTC. This sequence encodes CASSLGDHSYNEQFF.

This clonotype has only a few counts. The chain combines TRBV28 with TRBJ1-2; TRBD1 matches at 9 bases. Germline values: CDR1 MDHEN, CDR2 SYDVKM. With V trimmed by 6 bases and J by 5 bases, 7 bases remained unmatched. The CDR3 has 14 amino acids. Here the CDR3 reads CASSPAGTGYGYTF. The CDR3 nucleotides are TGTGCCAGCAGCCCCGCCGGGACAGGGTATGGCTACACCTTC.

This clonotype showed up just a few times. The chain joins TRBV5-5 to TRBJ1-2; the match to TRBD1 covers 10 bases. The length of the CDR3 is 16 residues. V shed 3 bases and J 0 bases; nucleotides not matched to a gene: 5. Germline V gives CDR1 SGHKS, CDR2 YYEKEE (reference sequence). This chain's CDR3 is CASSSWTGGANYGYTF. Written as DNA, the CDR3 is TGTGCCAGCAGCTCCTGGACAGGGGGAGCTAACTATGGCTACACCTTC.

This clonotype was recorded many times. The chain uses TRBV12-3 or TRBV12-4 and TRBJ1-6; 7 nucleotides agree with TRBD1. CDR3 size: 15 residues. V lost 0 bases to trimming and J lost 7 bases; unmatched junction nucleotides: 3. CDR3 in DNA: TGTGCCAGCAGTTTAGCCGGGACAGACAATTCACCCCTCCACTTT. It specifies CASSLAGTDNSPLHF.

V usage is TRBV5-1 and J usage is TRBJ2-7; 11 bases line up with TRBD2. The ends lost 2 bases at V and 5 bases at J; junction bases unmatched: 6. The CDR3 spans 15 residues. Looked up from germline, CDR1 is SGHRS and CDR2 is YFSETQ. CDR3 sequence reads: CASSLYTSGSDEQYF. The CDR3 nucleotides read TGCGCCAGCAGCTTATACACTAGCGGGAGCGACGAGCAGTACTTC.

The rearrangement joins TRBV5-1 to TRBJ2-7; TRBD1 agrees at 9 bases. Looked up from germline, CDR1 is SGHRS and CDR2 is YFSETQ. V lost 3 bases to trimming and J lost 5 bases; unmatched junction nucleotides: 6. The CDR3 runs 14 residues. As DNA, the CDR3 is TGCGCCAGCAGCTGGGGACAGGGAACCAACGAGCAGTACTTC. This sequence encodes CASSWGQGTNEQYF.

The table lists this clonotype with a few counts. V usage is TRBV12-3 or TRBV12-4 and J usage is TRBJ2-3, with D uncertain. Trimming took 1 base from V and 5 from J, leaving 10 bases between them. CDR3 length equals 14 residues. Here the CDR3 reads CASSLVLSGDTQYF. The CDR3 DNA follows: TGTGCCAGCAGTTTAGTACTATCGGGAGATACGCAGTATTTT.

This clonotype was observed a single time. V is TRBV5-1 and J is TRBJ2-7; perhaps D is TRBD1 or TRBD2 (5 bases each). Germline V gene data show CDR1 as SGHRS and CDR2 as YFSETQ. The CDR3 covers 13 residues. V lost 1 base and J lost 4, with 9 bases in between. The CDR3 nucleotides read TGCGCCAGCAGCTTGATCGAGGGGTACGAGCAGTACTTC. Translating it yields CASSLIEGYEQYF.

The chain is built from TRBV3-1 and TRBJ2-2; possible D gene TRBD1, 5 bases. This CDR3 has 17 amino acids. V was shortened by 1 base and J by 6 bases, with 18 bases between the two germline ends. The germline CDR1 and CDR2 sequences are LGHDT and YNNKEL (reference sequence). The DNA of the CDR3 is TGTGCCAGCAGCCAAGTCCATGGTCAGGGAACGTCCGGGGAGCTGTTTTTT. Encoded protein: CASSQVHGQGTSGELFF.

The chain couples TRBV24-1 to TRBJ2-1, with TRBD2 matching 7 bases. J was trimmed by 8 bases and V by 6 bases; bases with no gene match: 9. CDR1 is KGHDR and CDR2 is SFDVKD in the germline V gene. There are 14 residues in the CDR3. CDR3 bases: TGTGCCACCAGTAGTGGCGGGAGATATGATGAGCAGTTCTTC. Translation gives CATSSGGRYDEQFF.

J is TRBJ2-3 and V is TRBV6-1; D is undetermined. This CDR3 contains 13 residues. Trimming removed 6 bases at V and 4 bases at J, with 11 bases between. CDR1 is MNHNS, CDR2 SASEGT, per germline. The CDR3 is CASSRKGSDTQYF. CDR3 DNA: TGTGCCAGCAGCAGGAAAGGGTCAGATACGCAGTATTTT.

The V call is TRBV27, the J call TRBJ2-7; D is undetermined. The length of the CDR3 is 15 residues. V gave up 6 bases and J gave up 2 bases, with 17 bases separating them. CDR1 and CDR2 (germline): MNHEY, SMNVEV (reference sequence). The DNA of the CDR3 is TGTGCCAGCAGCCCGGTGGTCGAAGGACCCTACGAGCAGTACTTC. Its translation is CASSPVVEGPYEQYF.